The TCR beta chain described here comes from a study of control samples from healthy donors and cancer patients (dated by TCRdb to 2020 to 2022). In the germline V gene (reference sequence), CDR1 corresponds to LNHDA and CDR2 to SQIVND. V lost 6 bases and J lost 4 bases, and the count of bases not matched to a germline gene is 17. The CDR3 starts with the cysteine, ends with the phenylalanine, and has 18 residues. Only the CDR3 DNA is retained, 54 bases long and in frame from the first base. This clone was observed a single time. Its target antigen remains unknown. No base qualities exist here, and no much larger clone lies one base off it. Libraries were built with the immunoSEQ multiplex PCR assay. The immuneACCESS repertoire file appears here via TCRdb, limited to in-frame rearrangements. These files lack a portion of the clones; in checked studies, under half of the deficit traces to unresolved V genes, and the cause of the others is not known. Present in this sample are fewer than 500,000 clones, approximately 92% of which were seen just once. Of the sample, just under 6.5% is held by the ten largest clones.

Material for sequencing was PBMCs. This clonotype was sampled from a man in his forties with head and neck cancer. The V and J genes are TRBV19 and TRBJ2-3; 9 nucleotides in the junction match TRBD2. In nucleotides, the sequence is TGTGCCAGTAGCCATCTAATCCGACTAGCGGACATCTCAGATACGCAGTATTTT. Its translation reads: CASSHLIRLADISDTQYF.